This T cell receptor (beta chain) was retrieved from a study of technical replicates of blood from a handful of donors. This CDR3 is 16 amino acids long. From germline, CDR1 is MNHEY and CDR2 SVGAGI. V shed 4 bases, J shed 4 bases, and the junction held 3 bases outside the gene matches. Produced via immunoSEQ multiplex PCR; TCRdb's table is partial and in-frame only. The data show about 50,000 clones, around 96% seen once. The receptor comes from a human donor in good health. Some clones in this sample may be carry-over from other donors' samples. Sequencing was carried out using PBMCs. The chain combines TRBV6-5 with TRBJ2-2; TRBD2 agrees at 13 bases. In nucleotides, the CDR3 is TGTGCCAGCAGTTGGACTAGCGGGGGTGGCACCGGGGAGCTGTTTTTT. Its translation is CASSWTSGGGTGELFF.